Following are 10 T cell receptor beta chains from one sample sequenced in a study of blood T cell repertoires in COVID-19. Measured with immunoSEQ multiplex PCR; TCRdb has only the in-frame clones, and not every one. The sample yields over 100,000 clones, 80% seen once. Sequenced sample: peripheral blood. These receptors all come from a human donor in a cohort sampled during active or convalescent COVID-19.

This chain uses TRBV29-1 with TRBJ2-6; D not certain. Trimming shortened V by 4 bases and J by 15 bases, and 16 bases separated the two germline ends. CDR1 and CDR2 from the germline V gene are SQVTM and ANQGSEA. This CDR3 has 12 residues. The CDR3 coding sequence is TGCAGCGTTGTGGTTGAGCCCTCGGGCCTGACTTTC. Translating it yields CSVVVEPSGLTF.

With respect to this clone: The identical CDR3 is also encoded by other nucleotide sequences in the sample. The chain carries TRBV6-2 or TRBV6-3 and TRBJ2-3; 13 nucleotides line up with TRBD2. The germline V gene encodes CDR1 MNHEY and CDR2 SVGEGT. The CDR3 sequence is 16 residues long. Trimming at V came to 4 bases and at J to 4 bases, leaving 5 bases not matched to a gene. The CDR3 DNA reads TGTGCCAGCAGTTTACTAGCGGGAGGGCCCGCAGATACGCAGTATTTT. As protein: CASSLLAGGPADTQYF.

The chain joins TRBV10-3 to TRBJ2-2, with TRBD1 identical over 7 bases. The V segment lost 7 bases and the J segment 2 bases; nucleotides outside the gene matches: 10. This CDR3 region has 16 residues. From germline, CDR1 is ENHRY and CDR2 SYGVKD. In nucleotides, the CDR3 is TGTGCCATCAACGGCCGGGACAGTGTAAACACCGGGGAGCTGTTTTTT. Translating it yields CAINGRDSVNTGELFF.

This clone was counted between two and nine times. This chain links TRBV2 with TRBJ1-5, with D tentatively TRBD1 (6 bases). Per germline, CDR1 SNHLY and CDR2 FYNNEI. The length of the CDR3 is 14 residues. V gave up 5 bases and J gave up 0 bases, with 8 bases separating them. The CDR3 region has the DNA TGTGCCAGCAGTTGGGACAATAGCAATCAGCCCCAGCATTTT. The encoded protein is CASSWDNSNQPQHF. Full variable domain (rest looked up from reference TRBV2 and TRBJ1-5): EPEVTQTPSHQVTQMGQEVILRCVPISNHLYFYWYRQILGQKVEFLVSFYNNEISEKSEIFDDQFSVERPDGSNFTLKIRSTKLEDSAMYFCASSWDNSNQPQHFGDGTRLSIL.

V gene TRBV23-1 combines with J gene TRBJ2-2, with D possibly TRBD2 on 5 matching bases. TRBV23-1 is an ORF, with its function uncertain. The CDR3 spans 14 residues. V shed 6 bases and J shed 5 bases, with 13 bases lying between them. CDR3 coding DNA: TGCGCCAGCAGCCCCTGGTGCGGGACCGGGGAGCTGTTTTTT. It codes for CASSPWCGTGELFF.

As DNA, the CDR3 is TGCAGCGTTGAGGACGGAGGGGCTCTTTGGGCGGGGACCCAGTACTTC. The encoded protein is CSVEDGGALWAGTQYF. The gene calls are TRBV29-1 and TRBJ2-5; TRBD2 might be the D (6 bases). V was pared by 3 bases and J by 7 bases, with 24 bases between. Germline CDR1 SQVTM, CDR2 ANQGSEA. The CDR3 has 16 residues.

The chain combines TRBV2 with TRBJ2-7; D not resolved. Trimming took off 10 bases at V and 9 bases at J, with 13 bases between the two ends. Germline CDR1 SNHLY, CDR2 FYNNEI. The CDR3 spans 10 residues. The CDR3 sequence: CAISLGLQYF. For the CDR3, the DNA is TGTGCCATCTCCCTAGGATTGCAGTACTTC.

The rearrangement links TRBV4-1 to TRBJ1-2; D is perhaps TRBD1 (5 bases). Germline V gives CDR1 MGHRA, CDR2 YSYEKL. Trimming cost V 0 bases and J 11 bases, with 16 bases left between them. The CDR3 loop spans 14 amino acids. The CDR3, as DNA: TGCGCCAGCAGCCAAGATCAAAGCAGGGTTGTTTACACCTTC. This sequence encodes CASSQDQSRVVYTF.

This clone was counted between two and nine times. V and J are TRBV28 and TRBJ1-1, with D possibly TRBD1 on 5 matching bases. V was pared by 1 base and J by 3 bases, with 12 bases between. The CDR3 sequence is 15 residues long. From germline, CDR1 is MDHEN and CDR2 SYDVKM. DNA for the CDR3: TGTGCCAGCAGTTTATCAAGGGGCGCGGACACTGAAGCTTTCTTT. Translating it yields CASSLSRGADTEAFF.

In DNA form, the CDR3 reads TGTGCCAGCAGCCTACAGGGAACCTCCTACAATGAGCAGTTCTTC. It yields the protein CASSLQGTSYNEQFF. V usage is TRBV7-8 and J usage is TRBJ2-1, with a tentative D call TRBD1 (6 bases). Trimming left V 5 bases short and J 0 bases short, with 11 bases between. CDR1 and CDR2 (germline): SGHVS, FQNEAQ. The CDR3 consists of 15 residues.